Sequencing of this T cell receptor (beta chain) was carried out in a study of shared clonotypes between healthy human individuals. Study-wide background: Three plates each covered CD4 naive and memory; CD8 naive two, CD8 memory one. Study results and limitations: Among the subsets, naive ones generally showed larger estimated richness than memory ones. Clonotype sharing among donors likely depends on sequencing depth.

Germline loops: CDR1 MNHEY, CDR2 SVGAGI. The CDR3 covers 14 residues. Trimming shortened V by 6 bases and J by 4 bases, and 12 bases separated the two germline ends. Every subset's genomic DNA went evenly onto several immunoSEQ plates. Assay: immunoSEQ multiplex PCR; the TCRdb copy retains only in-frame clones and omits some. The sample lists some 2,100,000 clones, about 92% seen once, with around 1.7% in the top ten. With regard to this clone: The target antigen is unknown.

The naive CD8 fraction comprised CD45RO-negative cells positively selected for CCR7 and excluded terminally differentiated effector memory CD45RA+ cells. This TCR derives from a man younger than 30 in good health. Some clones in this sample may be carry-over from other donors' samples. The V call is TRBV6-5, the J call TRBJ1-4; the D is unclear. The sample was naive CD8+ T cells from PBMCs. DNA of the CDR3: TGTGCCAGCAGCCCTCGGACGAGTAATGAAAAACTGTTTTTT. It codes for CASSPRTSNEKLFF.